What follows describes a single T cell receptor beta chain. These data come from a study of identical twins. Using its own MiXCR run on the 5' RACE reads, TCRdb lists one record per CDR3 protein. Among 300,000 to 400,000 distinct CDR3 sequences listed, around 12% were seen once. CDR3 length: 14 amino acids. V was cut by 3 bases and J by 3 bases, with 11 bases left in between. Looked up from germline, CDR1 is SQVTM and CDR2 is ANQGSEA. These sequences were also reported in another study, on yellow fever vaccine responses in identical twins.

This clonotype was obtained from a woman between 18 and 29 years old in good health. Input material: CD8+ T cells sorted from blood. The rearrangement links TRBV29-1 to TRBJ2-2, with TRBD1 as a possible D gene (6 bases). As DNA, the CDR3 is TGCAGCGTTGAGTTACAGGGAGACACCGGGGAGCTGTTTTTT. Its protein product is CSVELQGDTGELFF.